What follows is one TCR beta chain and its context. The antigen it recognizes is unknown. No per-base quality is available; no much larger clone lies one base away. Including the terminal cysteine and phenylalanine, the CDR3 comprises 14 residues. Of the read, only the CDR3 DNA is kept; its 42 bases are in frame from base 1. The germline V end is reduced by 7 bases and the J end by 2 bases; junction bases left unmatched: 3. CDR1 SGHAT and CDR2 FQNNGV are derived from the germline V gene. This specimen belongs to a study of blood T cell repertoires in COVID-19 (dated by TCRdb to 2018 to 2021). About the study as a whole: Samples from collaborators originated in the United States, Italy and Spain and spanned both the acute and convalescent phases of COVID-19. The material from the prospective study consisted of cDNA or gDNA derived from T cells, B-cell-depleted T cells, or PBMCs. Deeply sampled blood TCRbeta repertoires from subjects exposed to, actively infected with, or recovered from COVID-19 were included in the dataset. A freely available public database, intended as a resource for researchers studying the immune response to SARS-CoV-2, is where the repertoires were released. Samples came from the ongoing ImmuneRACE study (first 160 participants) plus 1,254 subjects from 6 global collaborators. A de-identified subject ID, COVID-19 status, age in years and sex were almost always included in the sample metadata. Where available, HLA class I and class II types were taken from metadata supplied by the sample provider and were not determined by assay-based typing. Overall study outcomes, separate from this receptor: Clinical and demographic metadata were provided uncurated, with the amount varying by source and participant.

The immunoSEQ Assay, a bias-controlled multiplex PCR, was used to amplify TCRbeta CDR3 regions from genomic DNA. The published analysis was carried out like this. The number of nucleated cells in each sample was estimated from the amplification of reference gene primers within the assay. Sequence reads were collapsed and filtered to measure the absolute abundance of every unique TCRbeta CDR3 rearrangement. For each sample, productive Simpson clonality was calculated by taking the square root of Simpson's diversity index across productive rearrangements. Sourced from immuneACCESS, this table was stored by TCRdb with only in-frame sequences that have V and J called. A share of the clones is absent; for the studies checked, an unresolved V gene accounts for under half, and the remainder has no known explanation. The DNA gave D and trimming, while V, J and clone size come from that table. Recorded for this sample are roughly 120,000 clones; more than 70% of them occurred a single time. The ten largest make up about 5.4% of the sample.

Each collaborating institution followed its own protocols to collect whole blood in K2EDTA tubes. For TCRbeta analysis, collaborators shipped samples as frozen whole blood, isolated PBMCs, or DNA extracted from either of those sample types. The TCR sequence derives from a human donor in a cohort sampled during active COVID-19. The V and J genes are TRBV11-2 and TRBJ2-7; the junction holds 12 bases that match TRBD2. The material sequenced was peripheral blood. The CDR3 reads CASTRTSGTYEQYF. Here is the DNA: TGTGCCAGCACCCGGACTAGCGGGACCTACGAGCAGTACTTC.